These T cell receptor beta chains were read from a single sample in a study of OX40 agonist ivuxolimab in advanced cancers. Method: immunoSEQ multiplex PCR; TCRdb's copy keeps in-frame clones and lacks some. The sample consists of 15,000 to 20,000 clones, around 70% of them appearing once. This material consisted of CD4+ or CD8+ T cells sorted from blood, taken in a trial of the OX40 agonist ivuxolimab. These receptors came from an adult with an advanced solid tumor such as melanoma, head and neck, liver or kidney cancer. Both conserved end residues are part of each CDR3. The D gene is left open where the match is weak. Not every row has a clone size; where given, it reads once, few, many or a size class.

v_call	cdr3_length	clone_size	d_call	j_call	cdr3_aa	cdr3_nt
TRBV28	17	.	TRBD1	TRBJ1-5	CASSLGRQGGENQPQHF	TGTGCCAGCAGTTTAGGGAGACAGGGGGGAGAGAATCAGCCCCAGCATTTT
TRBV30	15	few	.	TRBJ2-3	CARTQEGSRADTQYF	TGTGCCCGGACCCAGGAGGGGAGCAGGGCAGATACGCAGTATTTT
TRBV10-3	16	.	.	TRBJ2-7	CAISERGDRLLYEQYF	TGTGCCATCAGTGAGCGGGGGGACAGGCTGCTGTACGAGCAGTACTTC
TRBV6-5	14	.	TRBD2	TRBJ2-7	CASSSGTRPLEQYF	TGTGCCAGCAGTTCCGGGACTAGACCCCTCGAGCAGTACTTC
TRBV4-1	14	.	.	TRBJ2-1	CASSQGLEVNEQFF	TGCGCCAGCAGCCAAGGGTTGGAGGTCAATGAGCAGTTCTTC
TRBV6-6	16	few	.	TRBJ2-5	CASSYYGTLPTETQYF	TGTGCCAGCAGTTACTACGGGACACTTCCGACCGAGACCCAGTACTTC
TRBV19	13	medium-sized	.	TRBJ2-7	CASSMLMSTEQYF	TGTGCCAGTAGTATGCTGATGAGTACCGAGCAGTACTTC
TRBV4-3	16	medium-sized	TRBD2	TRBJ2-2	CASSPRSGGPAGELFF	TGCGCCAGCAGTCCGAGGTCGGGAGGGCCCGCCGGGGAGCTGTTTTTT
TRBV6-5	14	.	.	TRBJ2-7	CASSYVKGDYEQYF	TGTGCCAGCAGTTACGTAAAGGGGGACTACGAGCAGTACTTC
TRBV29-1	13	once	.	TRBJ2-7	CSVFPTSSYEQYF	TGCAGCGTTTTCCCGACAAGCTCCTACGAGCAGTACTTC
TRBV30	10	few	.	TRBJ1-1	CAWAHTEAFF	TGTGCCTGGGCCCACACTGAAGCTTTCTTT
TRBV27	14	.	.	TRBJ1-4	CASSPIGVGEKLFF	TGTGCCAGCAGCCCAATAGGGGTCGGTGAAAAACTGTTTTTT
TRBV7-2	17	.	TRBD1	TRBJ1-3	CASSLQWDRGSGNTIYF	TGTGCCAGCAGCTTGCAATGGGACAGGGGGTCTGGAAACACCATATATTTT
TRBV6-5	13	once	.	TRBJ2-7	CASSEAAAYEQYF	TGTGCCAGCAGTGAAGCGGCAGCCTACGAGCAGTACTTC
TRBV7-9	13	.	.	TRBJ2-7	CASSTYHSYEQYF	TGTGCCAGCAGCACCTACCACTCCTACGAGCAGTACTTC
TRBV4-1	14	once	.	TRBJ1-1	CASSLKPMGTEAFF	TGCGCCAGCAGCCTAAAGCCGATGGGGACTGAAGCTTTCTTT
TRBV18	15	.	TRBD1	TRBJ2-1	CASSPRDRGGNEQFF	TGTGCCAGCTCCCCGAGGGACAGGGGAGGCAATGAGCAGTTCTTC
TRBV6-5	13	few	.	TRBJ2-1	CASSYGLVNEQFF	TGTGCCAGCAGTTACGGGCTTGTCAATGAGCAGTTCTTC